Each of the 4 T cell receptor beta chains below was sequenced from the same sample in a study of blood T cell repertoires in COVID-19. Produced via immunoSEQ multiplex PCR; TCRdb's table is partial and in-frame only. The sample has more than 150,000 clones, roughly 86% seen once. Source material: peripheral blood. These receptors were obtained from a man between 60 and 70 years old with COVID-19, enrolled during active disease.

The rearrangement uses TRBV6-5 and TRBJ1-1; tentatively, D is TRBD1 (5 bases). Trimming removed 7 bases at V and 5 bases at J, with 14 bases between. Germline-derived CDR1 and CDR2 are MNHEY and SVGAGI. The CDR3 runs 13 residues. CDR3 in DNA: TGTGCCAGCAAGACAGATTCGAGTACTGAAGCTTTCTTT. Translated, it gives CASKTDSSTEAFF.

V is TRBV7-2 and J is TRBJ1-1; TRBD1 aligns across 9 bases. Germline V gives CDR1 SGHTA, CDR2 FQGNSA. This CDR3 has 16 residues. J was trimmed by 1 base and V by 5 bases; bases with no gene match: 8. The CDR3 is CASSRGQGGSNTEAFF. CDR3 coding DNA: TGTGCCAGCAGCCGGGGACAGGGCGGATCGAACACTGAAGCTTTCTTT.

The chain uses TRBV25-1 and TRBJ2-3, with TRBD2 matching 7 bases. The CDR3 spans 15 residues. Trimming cost V 5 bases and J 9 bases; bases outside gene matches: 14. From germline, CDR1 is MGHDK and CDR2 SYGVNS. The CDR3 DNA reads as TGTGCCAGCAGTCCAACCGGGATCCCCGGGGGGACGCAGTATTTT. Amino acid sequence: CASSPTGIPGGTQYF.

The chain uses TRBV5-1 and TRBJ1-5, with 8 bases fitting TRBD1. V was pared by 1 base and J by 6 bases, with 6 bases of the junction left unmatched. The germline gives CDR1 SGHRS, CDR2 YFSETQ. This CDR3 contains 15 residues. CDR3 nucleotides: TGCGCCAGCAGCTTGAGCCCAGGGGGCGTTCAGCCCCAGCATTTT. Protein: CASSLSPGGVQPQHF.